The next 2 T cell receptor beta chains were all read from a single sample in a study of T cell responses to AZD1222 COVID-19 vaccine. Only in-frame clones appear in the TCRdb table, and some are missing; sequencing was by immunoSEQ multiplex PCR. The sample consists of about 110,000 clones, roughly 90% of them appearing once. The sample in question was peripheral blood, obtained on day 0 of AZD1222 vaccination. The receptors were sampled from an adult in good health.

The chain couples TRBV2 to TRBJ1-1; TRBD1 matches 9 bases. Germline V gene lookup returns CDR1 SNHLY and CDR2 FYNNEI. This CDR3 contains 15 residues. The ends lost 6 bases at V and 4 bases at J; junction bases unmatched: 9. CDR3: CASRRTGAEGTEAFF. DNA of the CDR3: TGTGCCAGCAGGCGGACAGGGGCAGAGGGCACTGAAGCTTTCTTT. The full variable domain, its missing parts supplied by reference TRBV2 and TRBJ1-1, is EPEVTQTPSHQVTQMGQEVILRCVPISNHLYFYWYRQILGQKVEFLVSFYNNEISEKSEIFDDQFSVERPDGSNFTLKIRSTKLEDSAMYFCASRRTGAEGTEAFFGQGTRLTVV.

The CDR3 reads CASSFGQGARDEQFF. The CDR3 DNA reads TGCGCCAGCAGCTTCGGACAGGGGGCGCGCGATGAGCAGTTCTTC. The chain links TRBV5-1 to TRBJ2-1; 11 nucleotides line up with TRBD1. Germline CDR1 SGHRS, CDR2 YFSETQ. This CDR3 is 15 amino acids long. Losses at the gene ends were 2 bases for V and 8 bases for J; bases not matched to a gene: 6.